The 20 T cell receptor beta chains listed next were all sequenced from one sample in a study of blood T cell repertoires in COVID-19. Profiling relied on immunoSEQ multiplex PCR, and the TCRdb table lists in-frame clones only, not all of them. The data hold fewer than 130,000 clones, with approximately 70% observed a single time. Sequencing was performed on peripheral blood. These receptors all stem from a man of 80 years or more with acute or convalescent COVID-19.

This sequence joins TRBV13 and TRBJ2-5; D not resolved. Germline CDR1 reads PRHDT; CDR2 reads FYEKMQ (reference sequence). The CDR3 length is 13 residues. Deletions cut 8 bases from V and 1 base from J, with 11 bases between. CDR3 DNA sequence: TGTGCCAGCGGTGGCGGCTTCCAAGAGACCCAGTACTTC. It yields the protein CASGGGFQETQYF.

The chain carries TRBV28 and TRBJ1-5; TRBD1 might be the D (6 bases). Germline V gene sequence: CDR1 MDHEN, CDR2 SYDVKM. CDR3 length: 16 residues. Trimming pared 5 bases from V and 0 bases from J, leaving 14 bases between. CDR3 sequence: CASSIWTARSNQPQHF. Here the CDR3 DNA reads TGTGCCAGCAGTATCTGGACAGCGCGTAGCAATCAGCCCCAGCATTTT.

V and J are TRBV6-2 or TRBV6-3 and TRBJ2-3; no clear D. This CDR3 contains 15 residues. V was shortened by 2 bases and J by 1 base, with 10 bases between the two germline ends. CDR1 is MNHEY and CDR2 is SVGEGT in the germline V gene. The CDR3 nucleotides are TGTGCCAGCAGTTACCCCCCACCGGGCACAGATACGCAGTATTTT. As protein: CASSYPPPGTDTQYF.

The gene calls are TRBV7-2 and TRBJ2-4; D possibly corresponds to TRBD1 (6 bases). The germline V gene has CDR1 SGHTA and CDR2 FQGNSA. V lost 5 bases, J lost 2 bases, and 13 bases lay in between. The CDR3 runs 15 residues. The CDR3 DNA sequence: TGTGCCAGCAGCGGAGCAGGGGTAACCAAAAACATTCAGTACTTC. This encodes CASSGAGVTKNIQYF.

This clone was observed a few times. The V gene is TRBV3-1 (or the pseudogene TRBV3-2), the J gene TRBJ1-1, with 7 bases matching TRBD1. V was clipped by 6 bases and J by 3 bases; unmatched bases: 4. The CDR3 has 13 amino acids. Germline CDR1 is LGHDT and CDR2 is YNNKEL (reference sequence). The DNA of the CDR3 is TGTGCCAGCAGGACCGGGACAGACACTGAAGCTTTCTTT. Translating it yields CASRTGTDTEAFF.

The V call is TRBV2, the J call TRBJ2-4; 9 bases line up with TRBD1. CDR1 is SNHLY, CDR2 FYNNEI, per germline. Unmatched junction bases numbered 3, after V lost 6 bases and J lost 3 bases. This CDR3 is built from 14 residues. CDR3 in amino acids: CASSVDRGKNIQYF. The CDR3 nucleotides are TGTGCCAGCAGCGTGGACAGGGGCAAAAACATTCAGTACTTC.

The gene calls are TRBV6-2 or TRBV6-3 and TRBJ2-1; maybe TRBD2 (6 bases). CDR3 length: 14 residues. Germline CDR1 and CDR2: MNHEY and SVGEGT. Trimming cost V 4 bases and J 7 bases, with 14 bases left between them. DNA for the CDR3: TGTGCCAGCAGTTTCGGTCGACTAGTTAATGAGCAGTTCTTC. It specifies CASSFGRLVNEQFF.

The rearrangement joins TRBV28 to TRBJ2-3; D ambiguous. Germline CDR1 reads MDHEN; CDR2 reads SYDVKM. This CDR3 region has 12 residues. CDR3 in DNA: TGTGTCGAACCCCCGCTGAGGGATACGCAGTATTTT. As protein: CVEPPLRDTQYF.

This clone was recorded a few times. The CDR3 loop is CASSLAPEAHSPLHF. The CDR3 coding sequence is TGTGCCAGCAGCTTAGCACCCGAGGCCCATTCACCCCTCCACTTT. The rearrangement links TRBV7-2 to TRBJ1-6; D is unclear. The CDR3 spans 15 residues. CDR1 SGHTA and CDR2 FQGNSA come from the germline V gene. The V end lost 0 bases, the J end lost 8 bases, and 11 bases lay between the germline ends. Filled out from reference TRBV7-2 and TRBJ1-6, the complete variable domain reads GAGVSQSPSNKVTEKGKDVELRCDPISGHTALYWYRQSLGQGLEFLIYFQGNSAPDKSGLPSDRFSAERTGGSVSTLTIQRTQQEDSAVYLCASSLAPEAHSPLHFGNGTRLTVT.

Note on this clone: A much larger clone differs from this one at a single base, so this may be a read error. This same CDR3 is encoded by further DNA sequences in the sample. The CDR3 loop is CASSLGTAYGYTF. CDR3 in DNA: TGTGCCAGCAGCCTCGGGACAGCCTATGGCTACACCTTC. The chain couples TRBV7-9 to TRBJ1-2, with TRBD1 matching 7 bases. The V segment lost 5 bases and the J segment 4 bases; nucleotides outside the gene matches: 4. This CDR3 has 13 residues. The germline gives CDR1 SEHNR, CDR2 FQNEAQ (reference sequence).

The CDR3 DNA reads as TGCGCCAGCAGCTTGTTTGAGACAGGGGGCCGGGAGCTGTTTTTT. It specifies CASSLFETGGRELFF. The rearrangement joins TRBV5-1 to TRBJ2-2; TRBD1 matches 10 bases. The CDR3 runs 15 residues. J lost 9 bases, V lost 1 base, and 6 bases had no gene match. From germline, CDR1 is SGHRS and CDR2 YFSETQ.

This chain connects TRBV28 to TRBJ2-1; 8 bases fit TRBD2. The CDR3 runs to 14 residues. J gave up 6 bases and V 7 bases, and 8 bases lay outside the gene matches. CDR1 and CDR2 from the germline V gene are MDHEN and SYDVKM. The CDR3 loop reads CASTPHSGVNEQFF. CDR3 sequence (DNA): TGTGCCAGCACCCCCCATAGCGGGGTCAATGAGCAGTTCTTC.

In DNA, the CDR3 is TGTGCCAGTAGTATTGAGCGGAACACTGAAGCTTTCTTT. Encoded protein: CASSIERNTEAFF. The chain couples TRBV19 to TRBJ1-1; D is undetermined. CDR3 size: 13 residues. Germline assignment: CDR1 LNHDA and CDR2 SQIVND (reference sequence). Between the trimmed V and J ends, which lost 3 bases and 1 base, there was a span of 6 bases.

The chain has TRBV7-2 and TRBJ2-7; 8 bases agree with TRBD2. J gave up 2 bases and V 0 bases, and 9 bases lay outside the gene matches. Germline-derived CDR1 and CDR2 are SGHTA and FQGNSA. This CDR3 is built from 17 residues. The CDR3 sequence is CASSLASGSGMPYEQYF. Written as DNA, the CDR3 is TGTGCCAGCAGCTTAGCGAGCGGTAGCGGGATGCCCTACGAGCAGTACTTC. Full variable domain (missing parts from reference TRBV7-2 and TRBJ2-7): GAGVSQSPSNKVTEKGKDVELRCDPISGHTALYWYRQSLGQGLEFLIYFQGNSAPDKSGLPSDRFSAERTGGSVSTLTIQRTQQEDSAVYLCASSLASGSGMPYEQYFGPGTRLTVT.

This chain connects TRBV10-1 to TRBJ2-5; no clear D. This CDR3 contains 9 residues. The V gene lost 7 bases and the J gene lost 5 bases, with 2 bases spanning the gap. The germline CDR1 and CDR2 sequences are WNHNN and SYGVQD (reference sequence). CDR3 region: CASTETQYF. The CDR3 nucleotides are TGCGCCAGCACGGAGACCCAGTACTTC.

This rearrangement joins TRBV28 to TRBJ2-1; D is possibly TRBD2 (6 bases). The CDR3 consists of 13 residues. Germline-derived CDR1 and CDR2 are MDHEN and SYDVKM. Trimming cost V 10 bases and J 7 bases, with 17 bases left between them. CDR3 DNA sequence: TGTGCCACACTGTGGGGGACTGAGAATGAGCAGTTCTTC. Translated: CATLWGTENEQFF. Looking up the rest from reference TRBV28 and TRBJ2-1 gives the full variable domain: DVKVTQSSRYLVKRTGEKVFLECVQDMDHENMFWYRQDPGLGLRLIYFSYDVKMKEKGDIPEGYSVSREKKERFSLILESASTNQTSMYLCATLWGTENEQFFGPGTRLTVL.

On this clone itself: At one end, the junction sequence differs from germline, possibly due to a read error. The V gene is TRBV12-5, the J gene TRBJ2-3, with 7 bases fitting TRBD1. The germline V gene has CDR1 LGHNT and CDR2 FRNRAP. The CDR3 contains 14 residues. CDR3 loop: CASGLGQSTDTQYF. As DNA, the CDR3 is TGTGCTAGTGGCTTGGGACAGAGCACAGATACGCAGTATTTT.

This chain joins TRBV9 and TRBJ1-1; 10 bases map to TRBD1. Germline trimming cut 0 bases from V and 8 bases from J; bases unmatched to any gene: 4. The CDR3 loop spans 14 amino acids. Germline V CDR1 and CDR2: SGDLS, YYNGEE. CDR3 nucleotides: TGTGCCAGCAGCGTAGGAGGGGACAGGGGAGAAGCTTTCTTT. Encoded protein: CASSVGGDRGEAFF.

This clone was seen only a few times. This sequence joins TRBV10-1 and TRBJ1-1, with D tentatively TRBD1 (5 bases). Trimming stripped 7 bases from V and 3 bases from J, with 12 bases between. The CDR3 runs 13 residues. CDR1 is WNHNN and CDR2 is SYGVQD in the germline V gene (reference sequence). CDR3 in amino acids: CASKDSLDTEAFF. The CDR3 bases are TGCGCCAGCAAAGACAGTCTGGACACTGAAGCTTTCTTT.

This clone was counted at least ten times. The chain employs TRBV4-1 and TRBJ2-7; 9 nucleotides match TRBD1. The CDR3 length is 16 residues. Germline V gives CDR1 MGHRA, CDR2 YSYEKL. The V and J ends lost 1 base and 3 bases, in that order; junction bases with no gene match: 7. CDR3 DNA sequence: TGCGCCAGCAGCCAAGGCGCCGGGACAGGGATCTACGAGCAGTACTTC. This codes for CASSQGAGTGIYEQYF.